This T cell receptor beta chain comes out of a study of OX40 agonist ivuxolimab in advanced cancers. Across the whole study: Three dose-escalation patients had partial responses: one with hepatocellular carcinoma and two with cutaneous melanoma.

General study points: Which antigen the expanded peripheral T cells recognized is unknown.

Only in-frame clones appear in the TCRdb table, and some are missing; sequencing was by immunoSEQ multiplex PCR. The table records around 150,000 clones, about nine tenths of them present only once. The length of the CDR3 is 15 residues. CDR1 and CDR2 (germline): SGHDN, FVKESK. The junction had 6 bases not matched to a gene; V was cut back by 5 bases and J by 6 bases. A remark on this clone: Its specificity is not known.

The source is an adult with an advanced solid tumor such as melanoma, head and neck, liver or kidney cancer. Sequenced material: CD4+ or CD8+ T cells sorted from blood, taken in a trial of the OX40 agonist ivuxolimab. The chain joins TRBV14 to TRBJ2-2; 10 nucleotides align to TRBD1. The CDR3 DNA sequence: TGTGCCAGCAGCTACCGGGACAGGGGCTCCGGGGAGCTGTTTTTT. It encodes CASSYRDRGSGELFF.